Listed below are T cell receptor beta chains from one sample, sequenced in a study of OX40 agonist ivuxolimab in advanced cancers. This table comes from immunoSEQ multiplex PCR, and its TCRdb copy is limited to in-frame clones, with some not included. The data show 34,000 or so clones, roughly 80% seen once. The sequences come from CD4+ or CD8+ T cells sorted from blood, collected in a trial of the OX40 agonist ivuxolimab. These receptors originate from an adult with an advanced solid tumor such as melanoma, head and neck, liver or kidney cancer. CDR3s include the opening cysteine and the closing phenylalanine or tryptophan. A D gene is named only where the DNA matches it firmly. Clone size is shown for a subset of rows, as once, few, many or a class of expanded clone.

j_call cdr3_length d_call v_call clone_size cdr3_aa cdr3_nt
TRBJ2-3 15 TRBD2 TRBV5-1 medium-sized CASSAYGTNTDTQYF TGCGCCAGCAGCGCTTACGGGACTAACACAGATACGCAGTATTTT
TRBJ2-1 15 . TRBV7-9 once CASSPPIRPDNEQFF TGTGCCAGCAGCCCACCAATTCGACCGGACAATGAGCAGTTCTTC
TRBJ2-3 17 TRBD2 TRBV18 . CASSPSLISGGTDTQYF TGTGCCAGCTCACCGAGCCTGATTAGCGGGGGAACAGATACGCAGTATTTT
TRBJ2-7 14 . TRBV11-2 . CASSLDGGSYEQYF TGTGCCAGCAGCCTGGACGGGGGCTCCTACGAGCAGTACTTC
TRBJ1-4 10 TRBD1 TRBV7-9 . CAAGGEKLFF TGTGCCGCAGGGGGGGAAAAACTGTTTTTT
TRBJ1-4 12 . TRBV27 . CASSLLGEKLFF TGTGCCAGCAGTTTGTTGGGGGAAAAACTGTTTTTT
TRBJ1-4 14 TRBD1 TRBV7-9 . CASSLGTGFEKLFF TGTGCCAGCAGCTTAGGGACAGGGTTTGAAAAACTGTTTTTT
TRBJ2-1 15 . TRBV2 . CASSEDWGSYNEQFF TGTGCCAGCAGTGAAGATTGGGGCTCCTACAATGAGCAGTTCTTC
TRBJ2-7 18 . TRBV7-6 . CASSLFGGRQGPTYEQYF TGTGCCAGCAGCTTATTTGGAGGAAGGCAGGGGCCAACCTACGAGCAGTACTTC
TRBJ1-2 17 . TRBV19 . CASSIERMGRPNYGYTF TGTGCCAGTAGTATAGAGAGAATGGGGAGACCTAACTATGGCTACACCTTC
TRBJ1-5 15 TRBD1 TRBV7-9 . CASSRTGGKVQPQHF TGTGCCAGCAGCAGGACAGGGGGCAAGGTTCAGCCCCAGCATTTT
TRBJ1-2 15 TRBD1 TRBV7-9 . CASSPRRQGNYGYTF TGTGCCAGCAGCCCCCGCAGACAGGGGAACTATGGCTACACCTTC
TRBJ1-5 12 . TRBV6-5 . CASSYSSQPQHF TGTGCCAGCAGTTACTCGAGTCAGCCCCAGCATTTT
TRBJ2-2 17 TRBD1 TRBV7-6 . CASSLDTGTGRAGELFF TGTGCCAGCAGCTTGGATACCGGGACAGGGAGGGCCGGGGAGCTGTTTTTT
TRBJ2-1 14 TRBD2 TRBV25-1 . CASSEAGGANEQFF TGTGCCAGCAGTGAAGCGGGGGGGGCGAATGAGCAGTTCTTC
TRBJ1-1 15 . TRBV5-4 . CASSQESTGPHQAFF TGTGCCAGCAGCCAAGAAAGCACAGGGCCTCACCAAGCTTTCTTT
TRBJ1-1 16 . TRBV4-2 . CASSQDPVKGNTEAFF TGTGCCAGCAGCCAAGATCCGGTGAAGGGGAACACTGAAGCTTTCTTT
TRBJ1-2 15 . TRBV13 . CASNGAAGANYGYTF TGTGCCAGCAACGGGGCGGCAGGGGCTAACTATGGCTACACCTTC
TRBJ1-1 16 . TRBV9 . CASSPMDGTMNTEAFF TGTGCCAGCAGCCCAATGGACGGAACCATGAACACTGAAGCTTTCTTT
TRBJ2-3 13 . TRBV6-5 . CASSSPLTDTQYF TGTGCCAGCAGTTCCCCCCTCACAGATACGCAGTATTTT
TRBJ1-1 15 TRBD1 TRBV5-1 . CASSPGHQGDTEAFF TGCGCCAGCAGCCCGGGACACCAGGGGGACACTGAAGCTTTCTTT